This TCR beta chain came from a study of cytotoxic CD8 clonotypes in ibrutinib-treated CLL (dated by TCRdb to the early 2020s). Background on the whole study: The cohort had about a dozen relapsed/refractory and more than 14 treatment-naive patients; 17 were IGHV unmutated. Samples at response were collected after a median of roughly 13 months of treatment, with a range of 6 to 36 months. Longitudinal samples were obtainable from about 30% of the roughly 90 participants in the trial. Partial responses were observed in some 24 patients and complete responses in 2; after a median follow-up of around 68 months, remission was maintained in 14 patients and progression was observed in about twelve. Cryopreserved peripheral blood mononuclear cells were obtained prior to treatment, at the time of response, and at either disease progression or sustained remission. Every remission and progressive disease sample was obtained while ibrutinib was still being received by the patients. Samples averaged roughly 260,000 productive templates and 90,000 to 95,000 productive rearrangements. Points the paper makes about the study in general: At baseline, clonality was higher than in age-matched healthy donors and showed a strong correlation with circulating CD8+ T-cell counts. Sustained-remission and progressing patients did not have matched sampling times, and lymph node repertoires were not examined. Clonality rose at ibrutinib response, remained stable during sustained remission, and dropped back toward baseline at progression. Public clonotypes were rare and either shrank or stayed stable during treatment, and the rise in clonality at ibrutinib response reflected expansion of private clonotypes.

Remarks on this clone: Its antigen target is currently unknown. No much larger clone is present one base from it, and per-base qualities are unavailable.

The goal of deep resolution MiSeq sequencing was a depth between 1 in 1 million and 1 in 200,000 T cells, and coverage averaged 10x per clonotype. The immunoSEQ hsTCRB Kit was used to generate the TCR beta libraries. The published analysis was carried out like this. The data were analyzed with ImmunoSEQ Analyzer and ImmunoSEQ Data Assistant, and V, D and J gene assignments followed IMGT definitions. Clonality was computed as one minus normalized Shannon entropy of productive rearrangement frequencies, ranging from 0 to 1. Only overrepresented clonotypes making up at least 0.05% of the repertoire of each patient were included in the public clonotype analysis. Approximately 13 age-matched healthy donor repertoires from immuneACCESS served as clonality controls. TCRdb retrieved this table from immuneACCESS and kept in-frame rearrangements only. Not all clones are present; in checked studies, unresolved V genes account for under half, and no reason is known for the remainder. The DNA gave D and trimming, while V, J and clone size come from that table. The sample contains 200,000 or so clones, just over 70% of them found a single time. Of the sample, approximately 5.9% falls within the top ten clones.

The sample's time point label, in plain terms: 12 months on ibrutinib. Around 2 micrograms of genomic DNA were extracted from cryopreserved PBMCs for TCR beta library preparation. Longitudinal blood samples from CLL patients on ibrutinib monotherapy underwent high-throughput TCR beta sequencing. Patients were enrolled in a phase 2 open-label single-center ibrutinib monotherapy trial. From its cysteine to its phenylalanine, the CDR3 spans 17 amino acids. Just the 51-base CDR3 DNA is kept, in frame starting at base 1. Per the germline V gene, SNHLY is the CDR1 and FYNNEI is the CDR2. Germline trimming: 4 bases from V, 6 bases from J; junction bases outside gene matches: 13.

This chain joins TRBV2 to TRBJ2-7, with 12 bases aligning to TRBD2. The sample consisted of PBMCs, taken after 12 months of ibrutinib treatment. This receptor was identified in a human donor with chronic lymphocytic leukemia. The CDR3 region has the sequence CASSGKPLAGGPSEQYF. The DNA is as follows: TGTGCCAGCAGTGGAAAACCCCTAGCGGGAGGGCCCAGCGAGCAGTACTTC.